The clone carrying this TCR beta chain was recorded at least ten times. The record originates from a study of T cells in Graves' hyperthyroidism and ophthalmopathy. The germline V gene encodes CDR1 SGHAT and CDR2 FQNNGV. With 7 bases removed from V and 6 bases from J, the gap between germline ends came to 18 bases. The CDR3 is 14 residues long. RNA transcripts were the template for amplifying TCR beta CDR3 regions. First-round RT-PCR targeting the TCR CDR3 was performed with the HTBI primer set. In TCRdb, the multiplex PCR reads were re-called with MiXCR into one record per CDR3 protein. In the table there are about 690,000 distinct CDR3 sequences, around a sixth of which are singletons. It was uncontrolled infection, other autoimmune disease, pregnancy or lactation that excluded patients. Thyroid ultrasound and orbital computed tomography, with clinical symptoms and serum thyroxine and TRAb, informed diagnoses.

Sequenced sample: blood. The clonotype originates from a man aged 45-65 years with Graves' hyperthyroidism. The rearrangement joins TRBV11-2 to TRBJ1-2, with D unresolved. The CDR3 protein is CASKGSRGSHGYTF. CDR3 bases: TGTGCCAGCAAAGGTTCCCGGGGTTCGCATGGCTACACCTTC.